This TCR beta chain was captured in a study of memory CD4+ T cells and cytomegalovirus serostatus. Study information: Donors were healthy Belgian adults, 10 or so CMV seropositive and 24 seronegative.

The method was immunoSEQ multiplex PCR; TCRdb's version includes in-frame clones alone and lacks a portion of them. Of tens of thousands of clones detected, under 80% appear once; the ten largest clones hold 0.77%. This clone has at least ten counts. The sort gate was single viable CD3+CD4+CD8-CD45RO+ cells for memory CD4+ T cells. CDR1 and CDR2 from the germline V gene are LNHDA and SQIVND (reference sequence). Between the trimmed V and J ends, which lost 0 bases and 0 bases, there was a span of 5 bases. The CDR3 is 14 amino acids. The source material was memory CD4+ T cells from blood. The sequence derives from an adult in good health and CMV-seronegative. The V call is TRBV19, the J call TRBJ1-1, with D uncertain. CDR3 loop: CASSIEIMNTEAFF. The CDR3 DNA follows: TGTGCCAGTAGTATAGAGATAATGAACACTGAAGCTTTCTTT.